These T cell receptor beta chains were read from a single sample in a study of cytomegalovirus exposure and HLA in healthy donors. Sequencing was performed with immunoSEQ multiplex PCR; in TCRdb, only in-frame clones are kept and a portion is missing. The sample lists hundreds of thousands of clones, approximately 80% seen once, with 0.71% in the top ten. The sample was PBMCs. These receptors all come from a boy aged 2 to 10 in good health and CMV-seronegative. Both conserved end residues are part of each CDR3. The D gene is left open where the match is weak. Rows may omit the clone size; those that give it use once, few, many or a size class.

CDR3nt: TGTGCCAGCACTCGGACAGGGGCTGGCTACACCTTC; CDR3aa: CASTRTGAGYTF; j_gene: TRBJ1-2; v_gene: TRBV6-5; abundance: .; d_gene: TRBD1
CDR3nt: TGTGCCAGTAGCCATATTGGGGCGGCCTACGAGCAGTACTTC; CDR3aa: CASSHIGAAYEQYF; j_gene: TRBJ2-7; v_gene: TRBV19; abundance: once; d_gene: .
CDR3nt: TGTGCCAGCAGCCCTCAGATAAGCGGGGGAAATGAGCAGTTCTTC; CDR3aa: CASSPQISGGNEQFF; j_gene: TRBJ2-1; v_gene: TRBV7-3; abundance: .; d_gene: TRBD2
CDR3nt: TGCGCCAGCAGTGAGTCTCCTAGCGGTATTGCGTTGCGGTACTTC; CDR3aa: CASSESPSGIALRYF; j_gene: TRBJ2-7; v_gene: TRBV10-2; abundance: few; d_gene: TRBD2
CDR3nt: TGTGCCAGCAGCCTGGGGGACAGACCATACAATGAGCAGTTCTTC; CDR3aa: CASSLGDRPYNEQFF; j_gene: TRBJ2-1; v_gene: TRBV2; abundance: .; d_gene: TRBD1
CDR3nt: TGTGCCAGCACCCAGACAGGGAACGGGGAGCTGTTTTTT; CDR3aa: CASTQTGNGELFF; j_gene: TRBJ2-2; v_gene: TRBV2; abundance: .; d_gene: TRBD1
CDR3nt: TGTGCCAGCAGGACTTTAGCGGGGCACCAAGAGACCCAGTACTTC; CDR3aa: CASRTLAGHQETQYF; j_gene: TRBJ2-5; v_gene: TRBV6-5; abundance: .; d_gene: TRBD2
CDR3nt: TGTGCCAGTAGTATGGATACAAGGAGCTCTGGAAACACCATATATTTT; CDR3aa: CASSMDTRSSGNTIYF; j_gene: TRBJ1-3; v_gene: TRBV19; abundance: .; d_gene: .
CDR3nt: TGTGCCAGCAGCGGGCCCGGGGATGAGTGGGATACGCAGTATTTT; CDR3aa: CASSGPGDEWDTQYF; j_gene: TRBJ2-3; v_gene: TRBV11-3; abundance: .; d_gene: .
CDR3nt: TGTGCCAGCAGCTCGTCGACTAGCGGGGTTGAGACCCAGTACTTC; CDR3aa: CASSSSTSGVETQYF; j_gene: TRBJ2-5; v_gene: TRBV7-9; abundance: .; d_gene: TRBD2
CDR3nt: TGTGCCAGCAGTGACCCCCTCAGGGCCTTCTCCTACGAGCAGTACTTC; CDR3aa: CASSDPLRAFSYEQYF; j_gene: TRBJ2-7; v_gene: TRBV6-1; abundance: .; d_gene: .
CDR3nt: TGTTCCTCGGTCCCTGGGACAGGGGGCCGCAATCAGCCCCAGCATTTT; CDR3aa: CSSVPGTGGRNQPQHF; j_gene: TRBJ1-5; v_gene: TRBV7-9; abundance: .; d_gene: TRBD1
CDR3nt: TGTGCCAGTAGCGTAGGGCGGGACCCATCCTACGAGCAGTACTTC; CDR3aa: CASSVGRDPSYEQYF; j_gene: TRBJ2-7; v_gene: TRBV19; abundance: .; d_gene: .
CDR3nt: TGCGCCAGCAGCTTGGAGATAGTGAACACTGAAGCTTTCTTT; CDR3aa: CASSLEIVNTEAFF; j_gene: TRBJ1-1; v_gene: TRBV5-1; abundance: .; d_gene: .
CDR3nt: TGCGCCAGCAGTGAGTCGAGGACAGGGAAACACGAGCAGTACTTC; CDR3aa: CASSESRTGKHEQYF; j_gene: TRBJ2-7; v_gene: TRBV10-1; abundance: .; d_gene: TRBD1
CDR3nt: TGTGCCAGCAGCCCGGAGGGCAACGAGCAGTACTTC; CDR3aa: CASSPEGNEQYF; j_gene: TRBJ2-7; v_gene: TRBV7-9; abundance: .; d_gene: .
CDR3nt: TGTGCCAGCAGCCAAAAACTAGCGGGAGGGCCTTTTACAGATACGCAGTATTTT; CDR3aa: CASSQKLAGGPFTDTQYF; j_gene: TRBJ2-3; v_gene: TRBV14; abundance: .; d_gene: TRBD2
CDR3nt: TGTGCCAGCAGCTACAGAGGACACCATCAGCCCCAGCATTTT; CDR3aa: CASSYRGHHQPQHF; j_gene: TRBJ1-5; v_gene: TRBV5-6; abundance: .; d_gene: .
CDR3nt: TGTGCCTGGGAGGAGAAGATAACGGGAGGAAACACCATATATTTT; CDR3aa: CAWEEKITGGNTIYF; j_gene: TRBJ1-3; v_gene: TRBV30; abundance: .; d_gene: .
CDR3nt: TGCGCCAGCCCTATCGGCGCCTGGGCAGTGCTCAATCAGCCCCAGCATTTT; CDR3aa: CASPIGAWAVLNQPQHF; j_gene: TRBJ1-5; v_gene: TRBV5-1; abundance: .; d_gene: .
CDR3nt: TGTGCCAGCAGTTTAACTAGCGGGAGGTGTGAGCAGTTCTTC; CDR3aa: CASSLTSGRCEQFF; j_gene: TRBJ2-1; v_gene: TRBV27; abundance: .; d_gene: TRBD2
CDR3nt: TGTGCCACCAGCAGACCAGGACAGGGTGGGTACGAGCAGTACTTC; CDR3aa: CATSRPGQGGYEQYF; j_gene: TRBJ2-7; v_gene: TRBV15; abundance: .; d_gene: TRBD1